What follows are 21 T cell receptor beta chains derived from one specimen sequenced in a study of shared clonotypes between healthy human individuals. TCRdb keeps only in-frame clones here, not all; method: immunoSEQ multiplex PCR. The sample holds roughly 680,000 clones; about two thirds are singletons and the top ten take around 1.8%. The source material was memory CD4+ T cells sorted from blood. The subset was: CD45RA-negative fraction. The source is a woman in her twenties or thirties in good health.

The CDR3, as DNA: TGTGCCAGCAGCCAGGGGGTATCGAACTATGGCTACACCTTC. Protein product: CASSQGVSNYGYTF. J is TRBJ1-2 and V is TRBV5-5, with 7 bases that match TRBD1. This CDR3 comprises 14 residues. J was trimmed by 2 bases and V by 4 bases; bases with no gene match: 5. The germline gives CDR1 SGHKS, CDR2 YYEKEE (reference sequence).

Notes on this clone: A far larger clone is off by one base, so a read error is likely. The CDR3 loop reads CASSRTQQETQYF. CDR3 in DNA: TGTGCCAGCAGCCGGACACAACAAGAGACCCAGTACTTC. V usage is TRBV5-8 and J usage is TRBJ2-5; maybe TRBD1 (5 bases). CDR3 length: 13 residues. V lost 4 bases and J lost 2, with 9 bases in between. Germline V gives CDR1 SGHTS, CDR2 YDEGEE.

The chain couples TRBV6-7 to TRBJ1-1; possibly TRBD1 for D (6 bases). TRBV6-7 counts as an open reading frame of uncertain function. Trimming shortened V by 6 bases and J by 11 bases, and 16 bases separated the two germline ends. This CDR3 contains 12 residues. The CDR3: CASSPRGPLAFF. In nucleotides, the CDR3 is TGTGCCAGCAGCCCCAGGGGACCACTCGCTTTCTTT.

The gene calls are TRBV28 and TRBJ1-1, with D hard to call. Trimming cost V 6 bases and J 5 bases, with 16 bases left between them. The germline V gene encodes CDR1 MDHEN and CDR2 SYDVKM. The CDR3 has 14 residues. DNA of the CDR3: TGTGCCAGCAGACCTCCTCAGACGGAGACTGAAGCTTTCTTT. The encoded protein is CASRPPQTETEAFF.

The V call is TRBV9, the J call TRBJ2-1; 10 bases line up with TRBD1. The CDR3 length is 14 residues. J gave up 8 bases and V 7 bases, and 9 bases lay outside the gene matches. The V gene's germline CDR1 is SGDLS and CDR2 YYNGEE. CDR3 sequence reads: CASAWGQGNYEQFF. For the CDR3, the DNA is TGTGCCAGCGCGTGGGGACAGGGGAACTATGAGCAGTTCTTC.

This sequence joins TRBV18 and TRBJ2-1; unclear D gene. V lost 3 bases and J lost 5, with 14 bases in between. The CDR3 contains 15 residues. The germline V gene has CDR1 KGHSH and CDR2 LQKENI. CDR3 nucleotides: TGTGCCAGCTCACCGGGTGAGAGGAACCACAATGAGCAGTTCTTC. This gives the protein CASSPGERNHNEQFF.

This chain connects TRBV7-3 to TRBJ2-2; the D gene could be TRBD1 or TRBD2 (6 bases each). Looked up from germline, CDR1 is SGHTA and CDR2 is FQGTGA. The CDR3 consists of 16 residues. V was clipped by 4 bases and J by 1 base, with 13 bases between them. The CDR3 loop is CASSSGGTMNTGELFF. CDR3 DNA: TGTGCCAGCAGCTCAGGCGGGACAATGAACACCGGGGAGCTGTTTTTT.

Judged by abundance, this clone is medium-sized. The V and J genes are TRBV20-1 and TRBJ1-2; D uncertain. The CDR3 has 11 amino acids. Germline V lookup: CDR1 DFQATT, CDR2 SNEGSKA (reference sequence). The V end was cut by 8 bases, the J end by 3 bases, with 10 bases between. CDR3 in amino acids: CSPIVDYGYTF. Written as DNA, the CDR3 is TGCAGTCCTATAGTAGACTATGGCTACACCTTC.

The chain couples TRBV6-1 to TRBJ2-1; D remains ambiguous. The germline CDR1 and CDR2 sequences are MNHNS and SASEGT. The V end was cut by 4 bases, the J end by 9 bases, with 13 bases between. The CDR3 has 13 amino acids. This CDR3 reads CASSAGFMGEQFF. CDR3 DNA sequence: TGTGCCAGCAGTGCTGGATTCATGGGTGAGCAGTTCTTC.

The chain links TRBV10-1 to TRBJ1-1; 11 bases fit TRBD1. Trimming took 6 bases from V and 11 from J; bases not matched to a gene: 14. Looked up from germline, CDR1 is WNHNN and CDR2 is SYGVQD (reference sequence). The CDR3 consists of 15 residues. CDR3 sequence: CASSPERTGGLDAFF. The CDR3 nucleotides are TGCGCCAGCAGCCCTGAACGGACAGGGGGCCTTGATGCTTTCTTT.

The J gene is TRBJ2-7, the V gene TRBV5-1; the D gene could be TRBD1 or TRBD2 (5 bases each). Germline V gene lookup returns CDR1 SGHRS and CDR2 YFSETQ. V lost 4 bases and J 0 bases, leaving 20 bases between the germline ends. CDR3 length: 17 residues. CDR3 residues: CASSGARGYESSYEQYF. The CDR3 bases are TGCGCCAGCAGCGGGGCCCGGGGCTACGAGAGCTCCTACGAGCAGTACTTC.

V and J are TRBV14 and TRBJ2-7; the match to TRBD2 covers 12 bases. Looked up from germline, CDR1 is SGHDN and CDR2 is FVKESK. The V gene end was trimmed by 3 bases and the J gene end by 2 bases; junction bases not matched to a gene: 2. This CDR3 is built from 15 residues. DNA of the CDR3: TGTGCCAGCAGCCACGGACTAGCGGGGCCCTACGAGCAGTACTTC. It encodes CASSHGLAGPYEQYF.

This chain connects TRBV19 to TRBJ2-7; TRBD1 aligns across 8 bases. Trimming cost V 3 bases and J 3 bases; bases outside gene matches: 10. In germline, CDR1 is LNHDA, CDR2 SQIVND (reference sequence). This CDR3 has 16 amino acids. CDR3 region: CASSIESTGVIYEQYF. CDR3 nucleotides: TGTGCCAGTAGTATCGAATCGACAGGGGTTATCTACGAGCAGTACTTC.

This clone was recorded many times. This chain connects TRBV2 to TRBJ2-1, with a weak D call TRBD2 (5 bases). Germline CDR1 reads SNHLY; CDR2 reads FYNNEI. This CDR3 region has 15 residues. V was trimmed by 6 bases and J by 7 bases, leaving 19 bases between them. Here the CDR3 DNA reads TGTGCCAGCAGGATGGGGTCGGCGCGGACTAATGAGCAGTTCTTC. Protein sequence: CASRMGSARTNEQFF.

This chain connects TRBV7-2 to TRBJ1-1; D is possibly TRBD1 (5 bases). This CDR3 contains 14 residues. Germline V gene data show CDR1 as SGHTA and CDR2 as FQGNSA. Trimming removed 4 bases from V and 4 bases from J, with 13 bases in between. DNA of the CDR3: TGTGCCAGCAGCTCAACAGGAGTGCTCACTGAAGCTTTCTTT. Its translation: CASSSTGVLTEAFF.

The genes are TRBV11-2 and TRBJ2-3, with 10 bases lining up with TRBD2. Germline V lookup: CDR1 SGHAT, CDR2 FQNNGV. V was pared by 1 base and J by 0 bases, with 7 bases of the junction left unmatched. There are 18 residues in the CDR3. The CDR3 DNA is TGTGCCAGCAGCTTAGTCCGGACTAGCGGAACTAGCACAGATACGCAGTATTTT. This encodes CASSLVRTSGTSTDTQYF.

The V gene is TRBV7-2, the J gene TRBJ1-1; D is unresolved. The CDR3 spans 14 residues. The V end lost 1 base, the J end lost 0 bases, and 6 bases lay between the germline ends. Germline V gene sequence: CDR1 SGHTA, CDR2 FQGNSA. The CDR3, as DNA: TGTGCCAGCAGCTTAGGCGCACTGAACACTGAAGCTTTCTTT. This gives the protein CASSLGALNTEAFF.

The V call is TRBV6-1, the J call TRBJ1-2, with a tentative D call TRBD1 (5 bases). The ends were cut back, 6 bases at V and 3 bases at J, with 17 bases in the middle. The V gene's germline CDR1 is MNHNS and CDR2 SASEGT. CDR3 size: 15 residues. CDR3 region: CASSPGGVPYYGYTF. CDR3 sequence (DNA): TGTGCCAGCAGCCCGGGGGGGGTGCCTTACTATGGCTACACCTTC.

V usage is TRBV5-1 and J usage is TRBJ1-1; D might be TRBD1 (6 bases). Germline-derived CDR1 and CDR2 are SGHRS and YFSETQ. The V and J ends lost 4 bases and 2 bases respectively, with 15 bases between them. The CDR3 is made up of 15 amino acids. CDR3 DNA sequence: TGCGCCAGCAGCCTAAAGGACAGAATAAACACTGAAGCTTTCTTT. Its protein is CASSLKDRINTEAFF.

The chain recombines TRBV7-7 with TRBJ2-1; weak D call: TRBD2 (6 bases). The CDR3 runs 15 residues. V was cut by 3 bases and J by 2 bases, with 11 bases left in between. Per the germline V gene, CDR1 is SSHAT and CDR2 is FNYEAQ (reference sequence). CDR3 region: CASSFAGRTYNEQFF. The DNA for the CDR3 is TGTGCCAGCAGCTTCGCCGGGAGAACCTACAATGAGCAGTTCTTC.

The gene calls are TRBV9 and TRBJ1-6; weak D call: TRBD1 (6 bases). Trimming stripped 4 bases from V and 7 bases from J, with 15 bases between. In germline, CDR1 is SGDLS, CDR2 YYNGEE. The CDR3 consists of 15 residues. In DNA, the CDR3 is TGTGCCAGCAGCCTCCGGACAGATGAGAATTCACCCCTCCACTTT. Encoded protein: CASSLRTDENSPLHF.